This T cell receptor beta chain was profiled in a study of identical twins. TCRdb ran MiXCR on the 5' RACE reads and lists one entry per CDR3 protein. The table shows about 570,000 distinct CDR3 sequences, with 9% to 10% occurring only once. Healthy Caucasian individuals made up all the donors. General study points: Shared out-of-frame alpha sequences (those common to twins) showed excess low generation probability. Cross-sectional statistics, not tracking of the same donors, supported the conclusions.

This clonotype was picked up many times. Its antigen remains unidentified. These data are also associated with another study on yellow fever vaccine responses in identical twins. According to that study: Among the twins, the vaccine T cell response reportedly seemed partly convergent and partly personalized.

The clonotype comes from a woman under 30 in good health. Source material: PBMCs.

The CDR3 DNA follows: TGTGCCAGCAGTGCGACGGACACCGGGGAGCTGTTTTTT. Amino acids: CASSATDTGELFF. V is TRBV6-4 and J is TRBJ2-2; D gene unclear. The CDR3 sequence is 13 residues long. Trimming left V 4 bases short and J 3 bases short, with 6 bases between. Germline V CDR1 and CDR2: MRHNA, SNTAGT.